The present T cell receptor (beta chain) was sequenced within a study of T cell repertoires in cytomegalovirus infection. Study overall: Recently described HLA-C-restricted plus well-studied HLA-B-restricted CMV epitopes were used.

V gave up 2 bases and J gave up 0 bases, with 10 bases separating them. CDR3 length equals 15 residues. CDR1 SGHVT and CDR2 SQSDAQ come from the germline V gene. TCRdb ran MiXCR on the reads and lists one entry per CDR3 protein. The top ten clones hold under 15% of a sample with fewer than 1,000,000 distinct CDR3 sequences, around 32% of them seen once. In the case of this clonotype: Its target is not known.

The clonotype comes from a human donor in good health (CMV status not recorded). Some clones in this sample may be carry-over from other donors' samples. The sequences come from cultured CD8+ T cells from PBMCs, collected from culture after CMV antigen stimulation. The gene calls are TRBV7-4 and TRBJ1-2, with D perhaps matching TRBD1 (5 bases). The CDR3 spells CASSLKGAANYGYTF. Written as DNA, the CDR3 is TGTGCCAGCAGCTTAAAAGGGGCGGCTAACTATGGCTACACCTTC.